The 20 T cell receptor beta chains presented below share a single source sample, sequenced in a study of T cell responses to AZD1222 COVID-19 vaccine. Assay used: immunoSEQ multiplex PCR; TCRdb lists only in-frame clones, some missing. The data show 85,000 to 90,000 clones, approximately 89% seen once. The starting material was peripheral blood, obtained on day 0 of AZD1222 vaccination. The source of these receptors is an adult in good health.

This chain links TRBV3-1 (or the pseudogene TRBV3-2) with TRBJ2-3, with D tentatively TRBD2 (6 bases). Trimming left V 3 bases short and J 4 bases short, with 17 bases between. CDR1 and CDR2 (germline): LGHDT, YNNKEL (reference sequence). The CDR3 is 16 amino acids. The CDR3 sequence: CASSHRRGPRSDTQYF. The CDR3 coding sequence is TGTGCCAGCAGCCACCGGAGGGGACCCCGGTCAGATACGCAGTATTTT.

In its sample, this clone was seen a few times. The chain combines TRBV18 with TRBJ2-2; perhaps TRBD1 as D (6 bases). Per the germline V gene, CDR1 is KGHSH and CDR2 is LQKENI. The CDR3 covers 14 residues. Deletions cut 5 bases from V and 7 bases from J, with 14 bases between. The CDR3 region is CASSARTDNGELFF. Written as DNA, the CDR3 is TGTGCCAGCTCAGCCCGGACAGATAACGGGGAGCTGTTTTTT.

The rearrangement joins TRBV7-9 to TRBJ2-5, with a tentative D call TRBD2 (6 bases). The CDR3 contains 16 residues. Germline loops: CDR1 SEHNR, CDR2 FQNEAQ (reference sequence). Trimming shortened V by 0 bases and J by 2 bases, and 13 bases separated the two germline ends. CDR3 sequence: CASSLALGRLQETQYF. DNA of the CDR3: TGTGCCAGCAGCTTAGCCCTGGGGAGGCTTCAAGAGACCCAGTACTTC.

DNA of the CDR3: TGTGCCATCAGTGAGGAAGGGGAGGAGAATTCGGCCCTCCACTTT. Protein sequence: CAISEEGEENSALHF. This chain joins TRBV10-3 and TRBJ1-6, with TRBD1 as a possible D gene (5 bases). Germline V gene sequence: CDR1 ENHRY, CDR2 SYGVKD. V dropped 2 bases and J dropped 14 bases, with 19 bases sitting between them. This CDR3 spans 15 amino acids.

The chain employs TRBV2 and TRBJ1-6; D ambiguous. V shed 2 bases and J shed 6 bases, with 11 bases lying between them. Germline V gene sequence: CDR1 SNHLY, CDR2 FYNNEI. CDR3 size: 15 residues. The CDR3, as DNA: TGTGCCAGCAGTGAAAGAGGGCAGCTTAATTCACCCCTCCACTTT. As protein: CASSERGQLNSPLHF.

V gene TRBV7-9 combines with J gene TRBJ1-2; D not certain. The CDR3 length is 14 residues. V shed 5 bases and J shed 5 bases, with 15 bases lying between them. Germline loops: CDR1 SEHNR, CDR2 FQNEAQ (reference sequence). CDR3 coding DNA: TGTGCCAGCAGCAAACGGTCCAACCCTTATGGCTACACCTTC. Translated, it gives CASSKRSNPYGYTF.

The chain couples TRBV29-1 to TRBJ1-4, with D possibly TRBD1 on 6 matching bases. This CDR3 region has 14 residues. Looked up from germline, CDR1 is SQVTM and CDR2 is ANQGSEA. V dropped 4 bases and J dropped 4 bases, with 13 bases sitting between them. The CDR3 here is CSVGLQGYNEKLFF. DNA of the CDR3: TGCAGCGTTGGGCTACAGGGTTATAATGAAAAACTGTTTTTT. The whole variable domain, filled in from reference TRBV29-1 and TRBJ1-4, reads SAVISQKPSRDICQRGTSLTIQCQVDSQVTMMFWYRQQPGQSLTLIATANQGSEATYESGFVIDKFPISRPNLTFSTLTVSNMSPEDSSIYLCSVGLQGYNEKLFFGSGTQLSVL.

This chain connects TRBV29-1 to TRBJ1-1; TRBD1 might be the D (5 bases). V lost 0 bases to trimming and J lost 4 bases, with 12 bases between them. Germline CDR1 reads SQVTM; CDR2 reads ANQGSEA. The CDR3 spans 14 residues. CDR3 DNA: TGCAGCGTTGAAGATTGGGGCGTCGCCACTGAAGCTTTCTTT. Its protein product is CSVEDWGVATEAFF. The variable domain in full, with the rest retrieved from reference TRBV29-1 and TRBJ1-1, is SAVISQKPSRDICQRGTSLTIQCQVDSQVTMMFWYRQQPGQSLTLIATANQGSEATYESGFVIDKFPISRPNLTFSTLTVSNMSPEDSSIYLCSVEDWGVATEAFFGQGTRLTVV.

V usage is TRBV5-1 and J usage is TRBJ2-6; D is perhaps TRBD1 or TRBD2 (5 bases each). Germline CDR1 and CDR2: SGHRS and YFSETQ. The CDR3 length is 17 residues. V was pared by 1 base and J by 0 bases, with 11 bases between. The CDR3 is CASSLRDGRSGANVLTF. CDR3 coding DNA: TGCGCCAGCAGCTTGAGGGACGGACGCTCTGGGGCCAACGTCCTGACTTTC. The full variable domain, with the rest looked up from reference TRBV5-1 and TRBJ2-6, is KAGVTQTPRYLIKTRGQQVTLSCSPISGHRSVSWYQQTPGQGLQFLFEYFSETQRNKGNFPGRFSGRQFSNSRSEMNVSTLELGDSALYLCASSLRDGRSGANVLTFGAGSRLTVL.

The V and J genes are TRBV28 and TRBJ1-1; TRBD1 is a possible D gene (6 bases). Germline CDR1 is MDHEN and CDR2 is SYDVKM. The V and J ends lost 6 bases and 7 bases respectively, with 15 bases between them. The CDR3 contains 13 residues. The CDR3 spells CASRLGQLSEAFF. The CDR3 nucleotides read TGTGCCAGCAGACTGGGACAACTTAGTGAAGCTTTCTTT.

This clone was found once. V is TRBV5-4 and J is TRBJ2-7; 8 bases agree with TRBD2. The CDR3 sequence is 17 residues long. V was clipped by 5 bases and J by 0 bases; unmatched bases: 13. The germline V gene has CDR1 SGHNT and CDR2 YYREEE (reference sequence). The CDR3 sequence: CASSSSGRSLSSYEQYF. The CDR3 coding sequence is TGTGCCAGCAGTTCAAGCGGGAGATCCTTAAGCTCCTACGAGCAGTACTTC.

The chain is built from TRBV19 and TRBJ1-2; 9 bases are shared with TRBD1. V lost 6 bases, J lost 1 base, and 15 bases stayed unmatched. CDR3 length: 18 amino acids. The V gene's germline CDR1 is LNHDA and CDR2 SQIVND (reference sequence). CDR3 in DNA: TGTGCCAGTAGGATAACCTTCATGACAGGGGGAGGTAACTATGGCTACACCTTC. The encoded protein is CASRITFMTGGGNYGYTF. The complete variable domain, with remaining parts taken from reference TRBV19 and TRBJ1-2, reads DGGITQSPKYLFRKEGQNVTLSCEQNLNHDAMYWYRQDPGQGLRLIYYSQIVNDFQKGDIAEGYSVSREKKESFPLTVTSAQKNPTAFYLCASRITFMTGGGNYGYTFGSGTRLTVV.

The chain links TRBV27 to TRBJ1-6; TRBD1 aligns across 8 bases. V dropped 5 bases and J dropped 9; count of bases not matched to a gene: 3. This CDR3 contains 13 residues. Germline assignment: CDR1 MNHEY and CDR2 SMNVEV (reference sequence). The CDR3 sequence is CASSQGAGSPLHF. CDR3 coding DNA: TGTGCCAGCAGTCAGGGGGCCGGTTCACCCCTCCACTTT.

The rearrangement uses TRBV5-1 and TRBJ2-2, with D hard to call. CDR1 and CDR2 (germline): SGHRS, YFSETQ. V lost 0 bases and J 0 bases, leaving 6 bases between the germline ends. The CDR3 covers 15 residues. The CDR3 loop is CASSLVQSNTGELFF. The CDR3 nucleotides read TGCGCCAGCAGCTTGGTTCAGTCGAACACCGGGGAGCTGTTTTTT.

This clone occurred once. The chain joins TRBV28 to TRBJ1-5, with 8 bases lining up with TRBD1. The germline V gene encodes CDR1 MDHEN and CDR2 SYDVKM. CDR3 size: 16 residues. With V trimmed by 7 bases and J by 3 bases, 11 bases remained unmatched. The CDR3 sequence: CASTTPGTGFNQPQHF. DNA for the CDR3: TGTGCCAGCACTACGCCCGGGACAGGCTTCAATCAGCCCCAGCATTTT.

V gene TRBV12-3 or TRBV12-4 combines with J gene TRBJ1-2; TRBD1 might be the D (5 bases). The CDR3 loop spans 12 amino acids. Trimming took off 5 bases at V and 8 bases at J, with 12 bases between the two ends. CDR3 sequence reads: CASSMPGRGYTF. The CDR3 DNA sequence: TGTGCCAGCAGTATGCCGGGACGGGGCTACACCTTC.

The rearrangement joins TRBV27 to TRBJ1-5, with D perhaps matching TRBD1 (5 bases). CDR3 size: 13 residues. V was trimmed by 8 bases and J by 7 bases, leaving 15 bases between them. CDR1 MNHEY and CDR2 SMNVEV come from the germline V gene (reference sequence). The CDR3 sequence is CASGGDSRQPQHF. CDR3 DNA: TGTGCCAGCGGAGGGGACTCGAGGCAGCCCCAGCATTTT.

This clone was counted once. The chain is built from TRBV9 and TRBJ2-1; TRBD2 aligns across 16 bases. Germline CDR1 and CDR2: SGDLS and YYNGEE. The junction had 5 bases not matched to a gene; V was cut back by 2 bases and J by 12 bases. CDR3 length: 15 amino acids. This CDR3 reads CASSVGTSGGALQFF. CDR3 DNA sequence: TGTGCCAGCAGCGTCGGGACTAGCGGGGGGGCCTTGCAGTTCTTC.

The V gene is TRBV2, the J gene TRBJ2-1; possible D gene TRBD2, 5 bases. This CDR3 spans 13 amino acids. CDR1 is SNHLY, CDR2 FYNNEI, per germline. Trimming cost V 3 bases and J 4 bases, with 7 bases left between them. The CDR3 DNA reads TGTGCCAGCAGTGAGAGCGGTTACAATGAGCAGTTCTTC. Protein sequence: CASSESGYNEQFF.

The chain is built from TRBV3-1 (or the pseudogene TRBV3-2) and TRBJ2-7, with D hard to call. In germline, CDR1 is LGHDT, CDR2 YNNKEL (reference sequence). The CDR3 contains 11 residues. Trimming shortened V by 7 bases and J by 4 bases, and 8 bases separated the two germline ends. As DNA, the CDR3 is TGTGCCAGCACCCTCGGGTACGAGCAGTACTTC. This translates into CASTLGYEQYF.